The text below deals with one T cell receptor beta chain. What it binds is not known. The repertoire was sequenced with immunoSEQ multiplex PCR; TCRdb's copy has only in-frame clones and lacks some. There are hundreds of thousands of clones in the sample; about 90% occur only once, and 12% lies in the top ten. This sample was included in a study of cytomegalovirus exposure and HLA in healthy donors. Regarding the study as a whole: Associated with cytomegalovirus, according to the listing, were around 170 TCR beta chains.

The donors were part of the validation cohort, which consisted of under 150 subjects and was separate from the first cohort of about 650 subjects. The CDR3 has 15 residues. V trimming: 3 bases; J trimming: 10 bases; junction bases outside the gene matches: 12. Germline V gives CDR1 LNHDA, CDR2 SQIVND (reference sequence). This receptor was taken from a man between 18 and 35 years old in good health and CMV-seropositive. V and J are TRBV19 and TRBJ2-5, with 9 bases matching TRBD1. The sequencing input was PBMCs. The CDR3 region has the DNA TGTGCCAGTAGTATCGGGGGACAGGGTTCCACTCTCCAGTACTTC. Translated: CASSIGGQGSTLQYF.